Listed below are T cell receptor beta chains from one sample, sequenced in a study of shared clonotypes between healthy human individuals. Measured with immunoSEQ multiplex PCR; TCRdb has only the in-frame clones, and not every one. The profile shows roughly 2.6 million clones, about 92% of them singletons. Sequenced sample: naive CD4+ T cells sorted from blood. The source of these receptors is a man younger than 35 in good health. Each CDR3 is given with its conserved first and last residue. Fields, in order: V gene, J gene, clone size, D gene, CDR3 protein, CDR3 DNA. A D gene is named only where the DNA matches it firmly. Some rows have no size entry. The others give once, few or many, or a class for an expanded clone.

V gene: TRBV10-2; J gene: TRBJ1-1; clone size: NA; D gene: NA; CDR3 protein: CASSERREVTEAFF; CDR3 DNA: TGCGCCAGCAGTGAGCGCAGGGAGGTCACTGAAGCTTTCTTT
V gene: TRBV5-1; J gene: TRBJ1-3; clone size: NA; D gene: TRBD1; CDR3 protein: CASSLGTAGSSGNTIYF; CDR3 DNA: TGCGCCAGCAGCCTGGGGACAGCTGGGTCCTCTGGAAACACCATATATTTT
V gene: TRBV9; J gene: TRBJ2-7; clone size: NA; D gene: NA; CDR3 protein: CASSVDALTYEQYF; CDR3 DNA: TGTGCCAGCAGCGTAGATGCGCTCACCTACGAGCAGTACTTC
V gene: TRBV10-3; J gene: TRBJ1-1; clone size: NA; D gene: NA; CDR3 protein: CAISDDSYTEAFF; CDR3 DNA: TGTGCCATCAGCGACGACAGTTACACTGAAGCTTTCTTT
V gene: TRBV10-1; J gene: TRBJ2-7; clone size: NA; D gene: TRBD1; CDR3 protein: CASSDVPGQGARYEQYF; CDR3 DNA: TGCGCCAGCAGTGACGTCCCAGGGCAGGGGGCGCGATACGAGCAGTACTTC
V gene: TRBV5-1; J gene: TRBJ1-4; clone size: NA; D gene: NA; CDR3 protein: CASSGSRDLIFSPRNEKLFF; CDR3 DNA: TGCGCCAGCAGCGGTTCCCGGGACCTTATATTCTCCCCCCGAAATGAAAAACTGTTTTTT
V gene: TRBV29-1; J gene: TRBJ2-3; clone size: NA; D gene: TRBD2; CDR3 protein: CSVPLTSASTDTQYF; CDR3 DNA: TGCAGCGTCCCCCTGACTAGCGCCAGCACAGATACGCAGTATTTT
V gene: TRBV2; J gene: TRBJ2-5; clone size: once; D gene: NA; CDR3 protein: CASCGERGETQYF; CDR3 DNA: TGTGCCAGCTGTGGGGAGCGCGGAGAGACCCAGTACTTC
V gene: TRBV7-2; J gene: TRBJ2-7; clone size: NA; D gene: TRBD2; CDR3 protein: CASSLEGRTSGKRNEQYF; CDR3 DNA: TGTGCCAGCAGCTTAGAGGGGCGGACTAGCGGTAAGCGGAACGAGCAGTACTTC
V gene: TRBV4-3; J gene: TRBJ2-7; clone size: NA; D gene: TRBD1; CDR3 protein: CASSQVAQGVYEQYF; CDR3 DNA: TGCGCCAGCAGCCAAGTTGCGCAGGGGGTCTACGAGCAGTACTTC
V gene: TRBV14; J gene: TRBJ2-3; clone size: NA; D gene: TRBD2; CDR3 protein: CASSPLRTSFTDTQYF; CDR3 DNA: TGTGCCAGCAGCCCGCTTCGGACTAGCTTCACAGATACGCAGTATTTT
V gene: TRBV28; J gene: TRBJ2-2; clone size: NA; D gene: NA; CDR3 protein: CASSFSRSNTGELFF; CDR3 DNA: TGTGCCAGCAGTTTTTCCAGGTCGAACACCGGGGAGCTGTTTTTT
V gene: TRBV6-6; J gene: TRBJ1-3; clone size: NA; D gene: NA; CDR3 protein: CASSPSGNTIYF; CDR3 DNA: TGTGCCAGCTCCCCCTCCGGAAACACCATATATTTT
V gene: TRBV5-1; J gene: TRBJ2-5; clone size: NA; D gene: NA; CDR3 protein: CASSLEAGRTQYF; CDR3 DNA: TGCGCCAGCAGCTTGGAGGCCGGGCGGACCCAGTACTTC
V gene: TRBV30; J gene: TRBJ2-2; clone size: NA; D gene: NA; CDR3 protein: CAWTWSANTGELFF; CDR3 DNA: TGTGCCTGGACCTGGTCAGCGAACACCGGGGAGCTGTTTTTT
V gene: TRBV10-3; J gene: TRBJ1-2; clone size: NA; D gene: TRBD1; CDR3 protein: CAISDSGGEKYGYTF; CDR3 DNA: TGTGCCATCAGTGATTCAGGGGGGGAAAAGTATGGCTACACCTTC
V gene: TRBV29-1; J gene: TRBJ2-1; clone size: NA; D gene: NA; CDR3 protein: CSVDETGGLYNEQFF; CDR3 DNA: TGCAGCGTTGACGAGACAGGCGGCCTATACAATGAGCAGTTCTTC
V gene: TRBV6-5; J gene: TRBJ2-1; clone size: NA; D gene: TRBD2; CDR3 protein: CASSYSGSGAYNEQFF; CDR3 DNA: TGTGCCAGCAGTTACTCCGGGAGCGGGGCCTACAATGAGCAGTTCTTC
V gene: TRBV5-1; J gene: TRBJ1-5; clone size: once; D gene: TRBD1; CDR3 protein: CASSKGQGNQPQHF; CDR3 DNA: TGCGCCAGCAGCAAAGGACAGGGTAATCAGCCCCAGCATTTT
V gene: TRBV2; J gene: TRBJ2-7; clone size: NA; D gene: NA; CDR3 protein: CASCIYEQYF; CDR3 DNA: TGTGCCAGCTGCATCTACGAGCAGTACTTC
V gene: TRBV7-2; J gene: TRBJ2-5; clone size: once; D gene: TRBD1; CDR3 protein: CASSYQTGGETQYF; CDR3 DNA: TGTGCCAGCAGCTACCAGACAGGGGGTGAGACCCAGTACTTC
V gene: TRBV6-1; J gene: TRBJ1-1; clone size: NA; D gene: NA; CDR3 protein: CASTGGQNTEAFF; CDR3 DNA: TGTGCCAGCACCGGGGGCCAGAACACTGAAGCTTTCTTT
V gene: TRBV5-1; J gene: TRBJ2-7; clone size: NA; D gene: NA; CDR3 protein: CASSHNPGAAAYEQYF; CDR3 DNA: TGCGCCAGCAGCCATAATCCGGGGGCGGCGGCCTACGAGCAGTACTTC
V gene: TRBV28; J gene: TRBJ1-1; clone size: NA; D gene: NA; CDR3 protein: CASSLLGHGEAFF; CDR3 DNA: TGTGCCAGCAGTTTGCTGGGACACGGAGAAGCTTTCTTT
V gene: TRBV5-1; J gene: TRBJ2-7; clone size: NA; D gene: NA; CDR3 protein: CASSLAGGRENEQYF; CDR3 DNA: TGCGCCAGCAGCTTGGCCGGGGGGCGAGAGAACGAGCAGTACTTC
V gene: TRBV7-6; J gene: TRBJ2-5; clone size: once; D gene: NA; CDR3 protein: CASSFRGQETQYF; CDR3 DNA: TGTGCCAGCAGCTTTCGAGGGCAAGAGACCCAGTACTTC
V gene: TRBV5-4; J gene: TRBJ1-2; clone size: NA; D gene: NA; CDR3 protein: CASSVDRIYGYTF; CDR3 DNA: TGTGCCAGCAGTGTCGACAGAATCTATGGCTACACCTTC
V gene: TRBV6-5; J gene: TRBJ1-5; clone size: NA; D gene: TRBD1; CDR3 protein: CASSYGTGGNQPQHF; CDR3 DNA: TGTGCCAGCAGTTACGGGACAGGGGGCAATCAGCCCCAGCATTTT
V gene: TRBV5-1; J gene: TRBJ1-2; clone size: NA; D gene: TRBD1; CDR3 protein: CASSLVPGGANYGYTF; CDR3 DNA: TGCGCCAGCAGCTTGGTCCCAGGGGGAGCTAACTATGGCTACACCTTC
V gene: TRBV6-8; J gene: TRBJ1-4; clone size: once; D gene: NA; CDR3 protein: CASSSTGRRARKLFF; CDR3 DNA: TGTGCCAGCAGTTCCACAGGGAGACGAGCTCGGAAACTGTTTTTT
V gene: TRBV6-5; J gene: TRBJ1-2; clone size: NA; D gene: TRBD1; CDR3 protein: CASSSNRGQDGYTF; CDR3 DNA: TGTGCCAGCAGTAGCAACAGGGGGCAGGATGGCTACACCTTC
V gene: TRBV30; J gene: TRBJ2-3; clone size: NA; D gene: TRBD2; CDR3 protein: CAWSVRRGGEDTQYF; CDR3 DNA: TGTGCCTGGAGTGTACGGCGGGGGGGCGAAGATACGCAGTATTTT
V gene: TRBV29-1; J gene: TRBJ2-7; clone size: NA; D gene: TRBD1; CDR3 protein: CSVLRQGSSYEQYF; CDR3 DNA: TGCAGCGTCCTGAGACAGGGTTCCTCCTACGAGCAGTACTTC
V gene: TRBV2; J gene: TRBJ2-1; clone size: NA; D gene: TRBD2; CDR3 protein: CASSVKRENNEQFF; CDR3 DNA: TGTGCCAGCAGTGTGAAGCGGGAGAACAATGAGCAGTTCTTC
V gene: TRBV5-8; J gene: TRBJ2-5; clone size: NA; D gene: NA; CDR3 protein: CASSRGYQETQYF; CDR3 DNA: TGTGCCAGCAGTAGAGGGTACCAAGAGACCCAGTACTTC
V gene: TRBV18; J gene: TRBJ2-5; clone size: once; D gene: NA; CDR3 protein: CASSPGSRETQYF; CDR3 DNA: TGTGCCAGCTCACCAGGGTCAAGAGAGACCCAGTACTTC
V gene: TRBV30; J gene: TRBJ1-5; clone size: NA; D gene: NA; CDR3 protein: CAWSVQRTYFSGDSNQPQHF; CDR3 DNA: TGTGCCTGGAGTGTACAACGGACATACTTCTCGGGGGATAGCAATCAGCCCCAGCATTTT
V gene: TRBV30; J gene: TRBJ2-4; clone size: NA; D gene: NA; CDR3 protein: CAWRQIQGQAKNIQYF; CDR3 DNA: TGTGCCTGGCGTCAAATTCAGGGGCAAGCCAAAAACATTCAGTACTTC
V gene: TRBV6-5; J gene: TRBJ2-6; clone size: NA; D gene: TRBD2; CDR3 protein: CASSFAGDGANVLTF; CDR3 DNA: TGTGCCAGCAGTTTCGCGGGGGATGGGGCCAACGTCCTGACTTTC
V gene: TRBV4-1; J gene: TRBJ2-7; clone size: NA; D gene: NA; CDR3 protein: CASSQDQLQFPYEQYF; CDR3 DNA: TGCGCCAGCAGCCAAGATCAGTTGCAGTTTCCCTACGAGCAGTACTTC
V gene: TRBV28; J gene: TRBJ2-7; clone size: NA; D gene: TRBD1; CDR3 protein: CASSLPQGTGIEQYF; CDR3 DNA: TGTGCCAGCAGTCTCCCCCAAGGGACAGGGATCGAGCAGTACTTC
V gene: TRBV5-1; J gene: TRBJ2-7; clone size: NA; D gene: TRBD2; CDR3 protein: CASSPSGGSSYEQYF; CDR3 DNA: TGCGCCAGCAGCCCGAGCGGGGGCAGCTCCTACGAGCAGTACTTC
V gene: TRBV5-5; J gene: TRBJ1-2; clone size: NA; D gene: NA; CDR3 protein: CASSLRPTGLNPPNYGYTF; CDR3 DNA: TGTGCCAGCAGCTTGCGACCGACAGGACTGAACCCCCCTAACTATGGCTACACCTTC
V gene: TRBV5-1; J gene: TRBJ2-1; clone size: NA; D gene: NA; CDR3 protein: CASSSSRVENEQFF; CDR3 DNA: TGCGCCAGCAGCTCTAGTCGGGTTGAGAATGAGCAGTTCTTC
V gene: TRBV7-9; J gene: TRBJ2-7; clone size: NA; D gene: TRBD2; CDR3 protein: CASSPRETSGTHQFYEQYF; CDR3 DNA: TGTGCCAGCAGCCCGAGGGAAACTAGCGGGACCCATCAATTCTACGAGCAGTACTTC
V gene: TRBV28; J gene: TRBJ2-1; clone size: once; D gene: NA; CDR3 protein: CASEGTNINEQFF; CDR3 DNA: TGTGCCAGCGAAGGGACCAATATCAATGAGCAGTTCTTC
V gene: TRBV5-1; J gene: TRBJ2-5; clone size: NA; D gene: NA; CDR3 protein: CASSWAKGVGTQYF; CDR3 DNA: TGCGCCAGCAGCTGGGCGAAGGGCGTAGGGACCCAGTACTTC
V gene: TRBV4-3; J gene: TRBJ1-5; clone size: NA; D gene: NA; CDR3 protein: CASSQERDSNQPQHF; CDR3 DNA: TGCGCCAGCAGCCAAGAAAGGGACAGCAATCAGCCCCAGCATTTT
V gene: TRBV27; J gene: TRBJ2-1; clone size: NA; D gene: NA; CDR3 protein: CASSFRVVTGFYNEQFF; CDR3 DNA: TGTGCCAGCAGTTTTAGAGTGGTAACAGGGTTCTACAATGAGCAGTTCTTC
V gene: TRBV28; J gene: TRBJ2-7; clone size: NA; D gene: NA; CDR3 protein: CASPPRSGVLYEQYF; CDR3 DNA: TGTGCCAGCCCCCCGAGATCAGGGGTTCTCTACGAGCAGTACTTC
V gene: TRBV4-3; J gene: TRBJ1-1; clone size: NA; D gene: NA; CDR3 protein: CASSRSGGWSTEAFF; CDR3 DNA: TGCGCCAGCAGCCGGTCCGGGGGATGGAGCACTGAAGCTTTCTTT
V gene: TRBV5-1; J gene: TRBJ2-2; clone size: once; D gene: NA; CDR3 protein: CASSLEGPATGELFF; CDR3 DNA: TGCGCCAGCAGCTTGGAGGGACCGGCCACCGGGGAGCTGTTTTTT
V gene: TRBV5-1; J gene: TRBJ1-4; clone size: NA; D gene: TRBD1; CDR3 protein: CASSLEGGQSNEKLFF; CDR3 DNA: TGCGCCAGCAGCTTGGAAGGGGGACAGTCTAATGAAAAACTGTTTTTT
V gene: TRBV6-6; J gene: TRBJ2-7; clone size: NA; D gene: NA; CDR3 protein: CASSYTGGGVQYF; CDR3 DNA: TGTGCCAGCAGTTACACCGGAGGGGGGGTTCAGTACTTC
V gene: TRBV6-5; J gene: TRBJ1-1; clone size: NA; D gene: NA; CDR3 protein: CASSSFEGNTEAFF; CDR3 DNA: TGTGCCAGCAGCTCATTTGAGGGGAACACTGAAGCTTTCTTT
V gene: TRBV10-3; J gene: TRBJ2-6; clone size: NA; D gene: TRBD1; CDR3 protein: CAISPGQYSGANVLTF; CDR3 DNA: TGTGCCATCAGTCCGGGACAGTACTCTGGGGCCAACGTCCTGACTTTC